One sample yielded the 10 T cell receptor beta chains listed below, sequenced in a study of yellow fever vaccine responses in identical twins. TCRdb redid the calling of the RT-PCR reads with MiXCR, one entry per CDR3 protein. The profile shows about 17,000 distinct CDR3 sequences, roughly 70% of them singletons. The material was T cells from blood (PBMCs), unsorted or a sorted subset (not recorded which), obtained before or after yellow fever vaccination (not recorded which). All receptors come from a woman younger than 35 who received the yellow fever vaccine.

This clonotype was detected a few times. The chain recombines TRBV20-1 with TRBJ2-7; the D gene could be TRBD1 or TRBD2 (6 bases each). Trimming left V 5 bases short and J 5 bases short, with 16 bases between. The CDR3 runs to 13 residues. CDR1 is DFQATT and CDR2 is SNEGSKA in the germline V gene (reference sequence). CDR3 protein: CSAPWRGGHEQYF. The CDR3 DNA is TGCAGTGCTCCCTGGCGTGGGGGGCACGAGCAGTACTTC.

The chain employs TRBV27 and TRBJ2-1; 9 nucleotides match TRBD1. The CDR3 is made up of 14 amino acids. CDR1 is MNHEY and CDR2 is SMNVEV in the germline V gene (reference sequence). With V trimmed by 3 bases and J by 5 bases, 2 bases remained unmatched. For the CDR3, the DNA is TGTGCCAGCAGTTTGGGACAGGGCCACAATGAGCAGTTCTTC. Protein: CASSLGQGHNEQFF.

The chain uses TRBV11-1 and TRBJ2-1; TRBD1 aligns across 7 bases. With V trimmed by 6 bases and J by 7 bases, 15 bases remained unmatched. The CDR3 has 16 amino acids. In germline, CDR1 is SGHAT, CDR2 FQDESV (reference sequence). In DNA form, the CDR3 reads TGTGCCAGCAGTTTTGCTCACGGGACAGTAGGGAATGAGCAGTTCTTC. This sequence encodes CASSFAHGTVGNEQFF.

V is TRBV4-1 and J is TRBJ2-7; the D gene could be TRBD1 or TRBD2 (5 bases each). Trimming cost V 2 bases and J 1 base, with 9 bases left between them. This CDR3 is 14 amino acids long. Germline assignment: CDR1 MGHRA and CDR2 YSYEKL. The CDR3 DNA reads TGCGCCAGCAGCCAACGGGACGGGTCCTACGAGCAGTACTTC. It yields the protein CASSQRDGSYEQYF.

The J gene is TRBJ2-7, the V gene TRBV6-5; D is perhaps TRBD2 (5 bases). This CDR3 has 14 amino acids. Germline V CDR1 and CDR2: MNHEY, SVGAGI. The ends were cut back, 4 bases at V and 3 bases at J, with 13 bases in the middle. CDR3 region: CASSSMGAHYEQYF. For the CDR3, the DNA is TGTGCCAGCAGTTCTATGGGAGCACACTACGAGCAGTACTTC.

The chain uses TRBV19 and TRBJ1-1; D perhaps matches TRBD1 (5 bases). This CDR3 is 14 amino acids long. Germline V gene lookup returns CDR1 LNHDA and CDR2 SQIVND (reference sequence). V was clipped by 7 bases and J by 4 bases, with 16 bases between them. Here the CDR3 reads CASTTGTGGTEAFF. DNA of the CDR3: TGTGCCAGTACCACGGGGACCGGGGGCACTGAAGCTTTCTTT.

The rearrangement links TRBV11-2 to TRBJ2-5, with 15 nucleotides matching TRBD2. Germline assignment: CDR1 SGHAT and CDR2 FQNNGV. The trim removed 5 bases at V and 5 bases at J, leaving 9 bases unmatched. The CDR3 totals 17 residues. The DNA of the CDR3 is TGTGCCAGCAGCCGGGGACTAGCGGGGGGTCCTTCCGAGACCCAGTACTTC. Amino acids: CASSRGLAGGPSETQYF.

The V gene is TRBV29-1, the J gene TRBJ1-4; D may be TRBD1 (6 bases). Trimming left V 6 bases short and J 3 bases short, with 11 bases between. Germline V gene data show CDR1 as SQVTM and CDR2 as ANQGSEA. The CDR3 loop spans 13 amino acids. CDR3: CSVGQQANEKLFF. The CDR3 nucleotides are TGCAGCGTCGGACAGCAAGCTAATGAAAAACTGTTTTTT.

This clonotype was seen more than once but under ten times. The chain joins TRBV19 to TRBJ1-2; 8 bases match TRBD1. The V segment lost 0 bases and the J segment 4 bases; nucleotides outside the gene matches: 16. The V gene's germline CDR1 is LNHDA and CDR2 SQIVND (reference sequence). The CDR3 totals 19 residues. The CDR3 DNA sequence: TGTGCCAGTAGTATAGATCCTGACAGGGGAGTTGTCGGAGTCTATGGCTACACCTTC. Translation: CASSIDPDRGVVGVYGYTF.

This clonotype was seen only a few times. J is TRBJ2-5 and V is TRBV7-9; unclear D gene. V lost 4 bases, J lost 3 bases, and 6 bases lay in between. CDR1 and CDR2 (germline): SEHNR, FQNEAQ (reference sequence). This CDR3 is 12 amino acids long. The CDR3 DNA follows: TGTGCCAGCAGCTCTGGGGAAGAGACCCAGTACTTC. It codes for CASSSGEETQYF.